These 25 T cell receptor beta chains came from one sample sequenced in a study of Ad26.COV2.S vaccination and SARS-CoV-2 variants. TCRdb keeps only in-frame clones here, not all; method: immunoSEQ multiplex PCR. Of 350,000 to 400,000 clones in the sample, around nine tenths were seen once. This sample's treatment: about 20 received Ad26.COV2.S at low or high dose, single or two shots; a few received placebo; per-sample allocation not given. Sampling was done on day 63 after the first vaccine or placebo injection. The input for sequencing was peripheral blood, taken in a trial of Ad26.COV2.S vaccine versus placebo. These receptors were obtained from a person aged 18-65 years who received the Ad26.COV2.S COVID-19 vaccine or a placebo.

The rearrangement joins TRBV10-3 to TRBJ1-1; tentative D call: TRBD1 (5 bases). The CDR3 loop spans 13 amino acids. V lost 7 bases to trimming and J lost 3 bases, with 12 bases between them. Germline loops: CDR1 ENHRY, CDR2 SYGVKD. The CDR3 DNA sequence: TGTGCCATCAAGGTCAGGGCGGACACTGAAGCTTTCTTT. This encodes CAIKVRADTEAFF.

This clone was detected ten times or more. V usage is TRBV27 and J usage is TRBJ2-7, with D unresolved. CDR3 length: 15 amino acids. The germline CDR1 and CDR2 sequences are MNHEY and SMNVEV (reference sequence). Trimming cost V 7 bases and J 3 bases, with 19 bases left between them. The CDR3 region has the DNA TGTGCCAGCAAGTCCCCGATGATGGGGATCTACGAGCAGTACTTC. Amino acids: CASKSPMMGIYEQYF.

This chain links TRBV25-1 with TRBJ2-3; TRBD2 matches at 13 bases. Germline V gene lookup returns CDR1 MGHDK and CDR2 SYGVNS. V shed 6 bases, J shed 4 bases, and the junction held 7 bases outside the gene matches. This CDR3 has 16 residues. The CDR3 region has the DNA TGTGCCAGCAGCAAAACTAGCGGGAGGGAGTCAGATACGCAGTATTTT. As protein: CASSKTSGRESDTQYF. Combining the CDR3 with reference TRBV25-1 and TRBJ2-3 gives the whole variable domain EADIYQTPRYLVIGTGKKITLECSQTMGHDKMYWYQQDPGMELHLIHYSYGVNSTEKGDLSSESTVSRIRTEHFPLTLESARPSHTSQYLCASSKTSGRESDTQYFGPGTRLTVL.

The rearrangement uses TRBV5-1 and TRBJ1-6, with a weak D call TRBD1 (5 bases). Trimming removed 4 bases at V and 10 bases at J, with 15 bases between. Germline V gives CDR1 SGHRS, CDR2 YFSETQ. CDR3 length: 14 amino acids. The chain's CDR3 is CASSQDGAGSPLHF. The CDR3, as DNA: TGCGCCAGCAGCCAGGACGGGGCAGGATCACCCCTCCACTTT.

CDR3 DNA sequence: TGCGCCAGCAGGAAAGGGTCTAGCGGGAGTAGAGCAGATACGCAGTATTTT. Protein sequence: CASRKGSSGSRADTQYF. The rearrangement uses TRBV4-1 and TRBJ2-3; 10 positions match TRBD2. The V gene end was trimmed by 6 bases and the J gene end by 4 bases; junction bases not matched to a gene: 13. Germline V gene sequence: CDR1 MGHRA, CDR2 YSYEKL. The CDR3 is 17 amino acids.

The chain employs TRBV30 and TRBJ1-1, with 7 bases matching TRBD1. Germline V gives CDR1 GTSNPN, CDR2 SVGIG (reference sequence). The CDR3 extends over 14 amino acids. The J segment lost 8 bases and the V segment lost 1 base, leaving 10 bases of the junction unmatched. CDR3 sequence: CAWSEGDRFLEAFF. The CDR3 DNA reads TGTGCCTGGAGTGAGGGGGACAGATTTTTGGAAGCTTTCTTT. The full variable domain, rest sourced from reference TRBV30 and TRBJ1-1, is SQTIHQWPATLVQPVGSPLSLECTVEGTSNPNLYWYRQAAGRGLQLLFYSVGIGQISSEVPQNLSASRPQDRQFILSSKKLLLSDSGFYLCAWSEGDRFLEAFFGQGTRLTVV.

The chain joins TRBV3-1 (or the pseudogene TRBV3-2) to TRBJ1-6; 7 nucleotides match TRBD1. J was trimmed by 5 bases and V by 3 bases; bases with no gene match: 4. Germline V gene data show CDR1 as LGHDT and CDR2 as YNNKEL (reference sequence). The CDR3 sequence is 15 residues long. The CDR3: CASSQMGQNNSPLHF. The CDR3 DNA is TGTGCCAGCAGCCAGATGGGACAGAATAATTCACCCCTCCACTTT.

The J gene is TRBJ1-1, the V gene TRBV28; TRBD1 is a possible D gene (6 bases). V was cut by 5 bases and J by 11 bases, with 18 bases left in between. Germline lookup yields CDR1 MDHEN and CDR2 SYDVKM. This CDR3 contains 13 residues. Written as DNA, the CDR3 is TGTGCCAGCAGTAACACCTACAGGGAGGAGGCTTTCTTT. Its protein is CASSNTYREEAFF.

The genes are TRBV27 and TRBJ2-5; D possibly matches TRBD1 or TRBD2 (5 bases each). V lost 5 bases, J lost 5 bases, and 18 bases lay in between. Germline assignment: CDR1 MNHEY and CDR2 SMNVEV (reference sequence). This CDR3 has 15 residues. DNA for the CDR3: TGTGCCAGCAGTCCAACCGGGACGTCCCGGGAGACCCAGTACTTC. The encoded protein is CASSPTGTSRETQYF.

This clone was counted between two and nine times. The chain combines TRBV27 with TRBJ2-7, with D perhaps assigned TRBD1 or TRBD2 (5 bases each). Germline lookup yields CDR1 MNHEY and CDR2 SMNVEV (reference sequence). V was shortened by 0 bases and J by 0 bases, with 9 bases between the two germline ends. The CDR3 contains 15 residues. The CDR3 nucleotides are TGTGCCAGCAGTTTATCCTGGGACGCCTCCTACGAGCAGTACTTC. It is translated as CASSLSWDASYEQYF.

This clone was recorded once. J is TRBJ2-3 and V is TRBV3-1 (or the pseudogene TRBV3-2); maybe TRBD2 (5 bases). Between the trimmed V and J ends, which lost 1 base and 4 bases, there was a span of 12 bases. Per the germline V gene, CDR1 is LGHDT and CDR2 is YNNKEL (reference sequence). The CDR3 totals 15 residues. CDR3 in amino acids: CASSQVEGVADTQYF. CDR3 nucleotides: TGTGCCAGCAGCCAAGTAGAGGGAGTGGCAGATACGCAGTATTTT.

CDR3 in amino acids: CASTRETQYF. CDR3 bases: TGTGCCAGCACGCGGGAGACCCAGTACTTC. The chain recombines TRBV2 with TRBJ2-5; D unclear. The V and J ends lost 7 bases and 5 bases respectively, with 5 bases between them. The germline V gene has CDR1 SNHLY and CDR2 FYNNEI. CDR3 length: 10 amino acids. Filled out from reference TRBV2 and TRBJ2-5, the complete variable domain reads EPEVTQTPSHQVTQMGQEVILRCVPISNHLYFYWYRQILGQKVEFLVSFYNNEISEKSEIFDDQFSVERPDGSNFTLKIRSTKLEDSAMYFCASTRETQYFGPGTRLLVL.

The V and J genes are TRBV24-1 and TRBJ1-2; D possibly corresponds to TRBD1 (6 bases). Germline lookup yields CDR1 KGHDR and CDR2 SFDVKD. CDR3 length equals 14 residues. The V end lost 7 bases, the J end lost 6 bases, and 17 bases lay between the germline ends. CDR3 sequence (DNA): TGTGCCACCAGCAGAAGCGGGGGCGGCCATGGCTACACCTTC. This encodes CATSRSGGGHGYTF.

This CDR3 reads CASSETATTDTQYF. CDR3 coding DNA: TGCGCCAGCAGTGAGACCGCTACCACAGATACGCAGTATTTT. This chain connects TRBV10-2 to TRBJ2-3; D unclear. Germline assignment: CDR1 WSHSY and CDR2 SAAADI. V lost 2 bases to trimming and J lost 2 bases, with 8 bases between them. This CDR3 has 14 residues.

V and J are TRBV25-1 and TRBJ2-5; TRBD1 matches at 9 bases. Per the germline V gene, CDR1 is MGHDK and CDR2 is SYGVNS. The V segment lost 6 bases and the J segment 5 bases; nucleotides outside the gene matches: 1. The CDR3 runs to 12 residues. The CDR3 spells CASRGTGETQYF. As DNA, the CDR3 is TGTGCCAGCAGAGGGACAGGGGAGACCCAGTACTTC.

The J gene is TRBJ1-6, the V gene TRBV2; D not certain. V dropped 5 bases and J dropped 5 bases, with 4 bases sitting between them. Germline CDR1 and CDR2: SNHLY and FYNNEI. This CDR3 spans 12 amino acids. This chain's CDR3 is CASSQHNSPLHF. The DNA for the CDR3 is TGTGCCAGCAGTCAACATAATTCACCCCTCCACTTT. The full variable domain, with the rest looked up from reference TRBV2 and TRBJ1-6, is EPEVTQTPSHQVTQMGQEVILRCVPISNHLYFYWYRQILGQKVEFLVSFYNNEISEKSEIFDDQFSVERPDGSNFTLKIRSTKLEDSAMYFCASSQHNSPLHFGNGTRLTVT.

CDR3 amino acids: CASSFLAGAGGELFF. DNA of the CDR3: TGCGCCAGCAGCTTCCTAGCGGGAGCTGGCGGGGAGCTGTTTTTT. The chain is built from TRBV5-1 and TRBJ2-2; TRBD2 matches at 10 bases. V dropped 2 bases and J dropped 7; count of bases not matched to a gene: 5. The CDR3 has 15 amino acids. The V gene's germline CDR1 is SGHRS and CDR2 YFSETQ. The whole variable domain, remainder taken from reference TRBV5-1 and TRBJ2-2, is KAGVTQTPRYLIKTRGQQVTLSCSPISGHRSVSWYQQTPGQGLQFLFEYFSETQRNKGNFPGRFSGRQFSNSRSEMNVSTLELGDSALYLCASSFLAGAGGELFFGEGSRLTVL.

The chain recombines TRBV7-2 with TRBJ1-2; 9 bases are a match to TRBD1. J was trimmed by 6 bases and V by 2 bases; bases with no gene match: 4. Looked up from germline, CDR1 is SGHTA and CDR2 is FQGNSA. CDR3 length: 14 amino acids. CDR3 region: CASSLLTGGDGYTF. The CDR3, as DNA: TGTGCCAGCAGCTTACTGACAGGGGGGGATGGCTACACCTTC.

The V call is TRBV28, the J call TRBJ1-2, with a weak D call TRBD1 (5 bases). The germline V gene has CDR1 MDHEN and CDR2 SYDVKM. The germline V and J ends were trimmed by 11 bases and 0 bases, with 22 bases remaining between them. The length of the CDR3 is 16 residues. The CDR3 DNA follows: TGTGCCGCTGGATCCCCCCGGCGACAGACTAACTATGGCTACACCTTC. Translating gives CAAGSPRRQTNYGYTF.

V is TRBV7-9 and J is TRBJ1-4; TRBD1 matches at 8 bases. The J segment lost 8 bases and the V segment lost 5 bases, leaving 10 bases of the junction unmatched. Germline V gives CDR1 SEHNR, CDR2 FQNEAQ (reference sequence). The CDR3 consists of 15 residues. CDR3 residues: CASSTRTGRVEKLFF. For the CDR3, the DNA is TGTGCCAGCAGCACTCGGACAGGGAGAGTAGAAAAACTGTTTTTT.

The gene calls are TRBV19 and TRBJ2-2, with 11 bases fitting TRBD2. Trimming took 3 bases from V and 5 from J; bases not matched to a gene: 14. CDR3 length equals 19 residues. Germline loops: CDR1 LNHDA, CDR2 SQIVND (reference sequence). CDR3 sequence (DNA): TGTGCCAGTAGTATGGGACTGCGGCTAGCGGGAGGAGTTACCGGGGAGCTGTTTTTT. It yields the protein CASSMGLRLAGGVTGELFF.

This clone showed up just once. The CDR3 bases are TGTGCCAGCAGCAAGCGGGAGGGGGGCACAGATACGCAGTATTTT. This gives the protein CASSKREGGTDTQYF. The chain has TRBV28 and TRBJ2-3; 10 nucleotides align to TRBD2. Germline V lookup: CDR1 MDHEN, CDR2 SYDVKM. V lost 6 bases, J lost 1 base, and 4 bases stayed unmatched. The CDR3 has 15 residues.

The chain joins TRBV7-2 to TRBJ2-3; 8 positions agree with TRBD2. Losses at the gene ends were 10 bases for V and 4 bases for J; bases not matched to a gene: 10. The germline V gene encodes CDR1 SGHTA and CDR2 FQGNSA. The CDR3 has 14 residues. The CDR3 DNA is TGTGCCATCGATCCGGGACTAGGATCAGATACGCAGTATTTT. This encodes CAIDPGLGSDTQYF.

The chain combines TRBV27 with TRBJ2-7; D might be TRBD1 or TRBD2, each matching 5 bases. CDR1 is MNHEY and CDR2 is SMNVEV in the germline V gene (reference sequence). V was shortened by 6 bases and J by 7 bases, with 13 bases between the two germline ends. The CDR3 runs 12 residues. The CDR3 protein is CASRSPWGEQYF. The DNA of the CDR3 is TGTGCCAGCAGGAGTCCCTGGGGGGAGCAGTACTTC.

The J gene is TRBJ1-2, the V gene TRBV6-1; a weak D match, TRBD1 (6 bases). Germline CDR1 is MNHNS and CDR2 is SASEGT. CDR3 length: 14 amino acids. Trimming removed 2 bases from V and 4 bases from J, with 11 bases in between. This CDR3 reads CASSEQGGTYGYTF. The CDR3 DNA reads TGTGCCAGCAGTGAACAAGGGGGGACCTATGGCTACACCTTC.